This is a list of T cell receptor beta chains from one sample in a study of blood T cells in healthy people across ages. Using its own MiXCR run on the 5' RACE reads, TCRdb lists one record per CDR3 protein. The sample has approximately 730,000 distinct CDR3 sequences, approximately 39% seen once. The sample comprised blood. The receptors were sampled from a woman in her fifties or sixties in good health. CDR3s include the opening cysteine and the closing phenylalanine or tryptophan. D genes are given only for firm matches. For some rows the clone size is stated as once, few or many, or as a class when expanded; others skip it.

j_call | clone_size | v_call | d_call | cdr3_nt | cdr3_aa
TRBJ2-7 | many | TRBV20-1 | . | TGCAGTGCTAGAGGGTCATCCTACGAGCAGTACTTC | CSARGSSYEQYF
TRBJ2-5 | many | TRBV28 | TRBD1 | TGTGCCAGCAGTCTGCAGGGGGCACAAGAGACCCAGTACTTC | CASSLQGAQETQYF
TRBJ2-2 | few | TRBV25-1 | TRBD2 | TGTGCCAGCAGTGAGCGGGAGGCCGCCGGGGAGCTGTTTTTT | CASSEREAAGELFF
TRBJ2-7 | once | TRBV6-2/TRBV6-3 | . | TGTGCCAGCAGTTACAGCGACTCTCAGCAGTACTTC | CASSYSDSQQYF
TRBJ2-2 | . | TRBV7-2 | . | TGTGCCAGCAGCCAAGCGAACACCGGGGAGCTGTTTTTT | CASSQANTGELFF
TRBJ2-1 | . | TRBV29-1 | TRBD1 | TGCAGCGGGCAAACAGGGGGATCCTACAATGAGCAGTTCTTC | CSGQTGGSYNEQFF
TRBJ2-1 | . | TRBV27 | . | TGTGCCAGCAGCTCCGGGCTAGCATTCAGTGAGCAGTTCTTC | CASSSGLAFSEQFF
TRBJ2-1 | . | TRBV7-3 | TRBD2 | TGTGCCAGCAGCTTAATACTAGCGGGAGGCCTTACCGAAAATGAGCAGTTCTTC | CASSLILAGGLTENEQFF
TRBJ1-1 | . | TRBV12-3/TRBV12-4 | . | TGTGCCAGCAGTTTCGGACTGTTGAACACTGAAGCTTTCTTT | CASSFGLLNTEAFF
TRBJ1-2 | . | TRBV4-2 | . | TGTGCCAGCAGCCTTCAGTTGATAGCAGGGGCTACGTATAGTGGCTACACCTTC | CASSLQLIAGATYSGYTF
TRBJ1-4 | . | TRBV7-2 | . | TGTGCCAGCAGCTTAACGACAGTTAGGGAAAAACTGTTTTTT | CASSLTTVREKLFF
TRBJ2-7 | many | TRBV4-2 | TRBD2 | TGTGCCAGCAGCCAAGTTAGCGGGAGTTCTGGAGAGCAGTACTTC | CASSQVSGSSGEQYF
TRBJ2-5 | . | TRBV7-6 | TRBD2 | TGTGCCAGCGGCTTGGGGACTAGCGGGGGAATGGGAGAGACCCAGTACTTC | CASGLGTSGGMGETQYF
TRBJ2-6 | . | TRBV7-2 | . | TGTGCCAGCAGCCCACGGGACAAAATTAGCTCTGGGGCCAACGTCCTGACTTTC | CASSPRDKISSGANVLTF
TRBJ1-2 | few | TRBV20-1 | . | TGCAGTGCTAGAGATTCGACCCCGGGAAGCTATGGCTACACCTTC | CSARDSTPGSYGYTF
TRBJ2-7 | . | TRBV30 | TRBD1 | TGTGCCTGGAGTGTGGGACAGGGAGCCTCCTACGAGCAGTACTTC | CAWSVGQGASYEQYF
TRBJ1-2 | . | TRBV20-1 | . | TGCAGTGCTGCCCATTGGGGGGTGGACTATAGCTACACCTTC | CSAAHWGVDYSYTF
TRBJ2-5 | . | TRBV7-6 | . | TGTGCCAGCAGCTTAGTATCCTCCAAGGAGGCCCAGTACTTC | CASSLVSSKEAQYF
TRBJ2-7 | few | TRBV9 | . | TGTGCCAGCAGCCCCGGTAGGGGTGCGGACAATGAGCAGTACTTC | CASSPGRGADNEQYF
TRBJ2-5 | . | TRBV20-1 | . | TGCAGTGCTAATCCGGAGGAGACCCAGTACTTC | CSANPEETQYF
TRBJ2-7 | . | TRBV15 | . | TGTGCCACCAGCAGAGATCGGTTCTCCTACGAGCAGTACTTC | CATSRDRFSYEQYF
TRBJ1-1 | . | TRBV10-2 | TRBD1 | TGCGCCAGCAGTGGTTCCGGGACAGGGGGGGCTTTCTTT | CASSGSGTGGAFF
TRBJ2-5 | . | TRBV4-2 | TRBD2 | TGTGCCAGCAGCCAAGTGGGAGGGGAAGAGACCCAGTACTTC | CASSQVGGEETQYF
TRBJ2-7 | few | TRBV3-1 | TRBD2 | TGTGCCAGCAGCCAAGATCTGTCTAGCGGGGACTACGAGCAGTACTTC | CASSQDLSSGDYEQYF
TRBJ2-7 | few | TRBV29-1 | TRBD2 | TGCAGCGTTGACGCCGGGCGGGGGGTCTACAATGAGCAGTACTTC | CSVDAGRGVYNEQYF
TRBJ2-1 | many | TRBV10-3 | . | TGTGCCATCAGTACAGGGCAGGGTATGGATGAGCAGTTCTTC | CAISTGQGMDEQFF
TRBJ2-5 | . | TRBV20-1 | TRBD2 | TGCAGTGCTAGGACGAGTGGGAGGGCCGGGCAAGAGACCCAGTACTTC | CSARTSGRAGQETQYF
TRBJ1-1 | . | TRBV29-1 | TRBD1 | TGCAGCGTTGAAACCAGGGGGGGGGAGGCTGAAGCTTTCTTT | CSVETRGGEAEAFF
TRBJ2-4 | . | TRBV28 | TRBD2 | TGTGCCAGCACTCTTAGCGGGAGGTTAGCCAAAAACATTCAGTACTTC | CASTLSGRLAKNIQYF
TRBJ2-7 | few | TRBV6-5 | TRBD2 | TGTGCCAGCAGTTACACCGGGACTAGCGGGGGGTACGAGCAGTACTTC | CASSYTGTSGGYEQYF
TRBJ2-7 | . | TRBV5-1 | . | TGCGCCAGCAGCCCCGACAGGTTTAACGAGCAGTACTTC | CASSPDRFNEQYF
TRBJ2-6 | few | TRBV7-9 | TRBD1 | TGTGCCAGCAGCTCGGGGACAGGACTGATACTATCTGGGGCCAACGTCCTGACTTTC | CASSSGTGLILSGANVLTF
TRBJ2-2 | . | TRBV4-2 | . | TGTGCCAGCAGCCAAGATATCCGGGTGGAGACCGGGGAGCTGTTTTTT | CASSQDIRVETGELFF
TRBJ2-3 | once | TRBV4-3 | TRBD2 | TGCGCCAGCAGCCAAGGTAGATTTCCGGGACTAGCGGGACGAGGGAGCACAGATACGCAGTATTTT | CASSQGRFPGLAGRGSTDTQYF
TRBJ1-1 | . | TRBV18 | TRBD1 | TGTGCCAGCTCACCACCGGGACAGGGCCACACTGAAGCTTTCTTT | CASSPPGQGHTEAFF
TRBJ2-5 | . | TRBV29-1 | . | TGCAGCGTGGGCCTAGGGGAGACCCAGTACTTC | CSVGLGETQYF